The 29 T cell receptor beta chains below come from one sample, sequenced in a study of T cell changes during pregnancy in multiple sclerosis. This table comes from immunoSEQ multiplex PCR, and its TCRdb copy is limited to in-frame clones, with some not included. This sample has some 28,000 clones, with 75% to 95% found just once. The sequenced sample was CD8+ T cells from peripheral blood mononuclear cells, obtained before pregnancy. These receptors originate from a female donor with multiple sclerosis, enrolled in a pregnancy study.

V gene TRBV27 combines with J gene TRBJ2-3; tentatively, D is TRBD2 (5 bases). V dropped 5 bases and J dropped 0 bases, with 18 bases sitting between them. The CDR3 runs 17 residues. Looked up from germline, CDR1 is MNHEY and CDR2 is SMNVEV (reference sequence). CDR3 protein: CASSPPRERPSTDTQYF. The CDR3 DNA follows: TGTGCCAGCAGTCCGCCGAGAGAGCGGCCTAGCACAGATACGCAGTATTTT.

The chain carries TRBV6-1 and TRBJ2-6; D unresolved. The V and J ends lost 8 bases and 0 bases respectively, with 8 bases between them. Germline CDR1 and CDR2: MNHNS and SASEGT. This CDR3 is built from 14 residues. CDR3 region: CASGAASGANVLTF. Written as DNA, the CDR3 is TGTGCCAGCGGAGCAGCCTCTGGGGCCAACGTCCTGACTTTC.

The CDR3 sequence: CASSPRVQGTLGYTF. Here the CDR3 DNA reads TGTGCCAGCAGCCCGCGGGTACAGGGAACGTTAGGCTACACCTTC. The V and J genes are TRBV7-9 and TRBJ1-2; TRBD1 is a possible D gene (6 bases). This CDR3 spans 15 amino acids. V shed 5 bases and J shed 8 bases, with 21 bases lying between them. Germline CDR1 SEHNR, CDR2 FQNEAQ (reference sequence).

The genes are TRBV19 and TRBJ1-5, with D possibly matching TRBD1 (6 bases). Trimming left V 10 bases short and J 3 bases short, with 16 bases between. CDR3 length: 14 residues. CDR1 and CDR2 (germline): LNHDA, SQIVND (reference sequence). This CDR3 is CATRRVGHNQPQHF. CDR3 coding DNA: TGTGCCACCCGGCGGGTGGGACACAATCAGCCCCAGCATTTT.

CDR3 DNA sequence: TGTGCCAGCAGCCAAGATGGGACTGGGACCTACAATGAGCAGTTCTTC. Protein sequence: CASSQDGTGTYNEQFF. J is TRBJ2-1 and V is TRBV5-4, with D possibly matching TRBD2 (6 bases). Germline V lookup: CDR1 SGHNT, CDR2 YYREEE (reference sequence). The CDR3 runs 16 residues. Trimming took 4 bases from V and 2 from J, leaving 16 bases between them.

V is TRBV6-4 and J is TRBJ2-6, with D hard to call. Germline V CDR1 and CDR2: MRHNA, SNTAGT. This CDR3 has 14 amino acids. Trimming removed 4 bases at V and 0 bases at J, with 4 bases between. CDR3 protein: CASSARSGANVLTF. The CDR3 DNA is TGTGCCAGCAGTGCGCGCTCTGGGGCCAACGTCCTGACTTTC.

This sequence joins TRBV6-6 and TRBJ2-7; 7 bases are a match to TRBD1. J lost 4 bases, V lost 5 bases, and 5 bases had no gene match. In germline, CDR1 is MNHNY, CDR2 SVGAGI (reference sequence). This CDR3 contains 13 residues. The CDR3 nucleotides read TGTGCCAGCAGTCAGACAGGGTTATACGAGCAGTACTTC. Its protein is CASSQTGLYEQYF.

CDR3 bases: TGTGCCAGCAGCTCGACAGGGGCGACCTACGAGCAGTACTTC. Its protein is CASSSTGATYEQYF. V usage is TRBV7-9 and J usage is TRBJ2-7, with 8 bases aligning to TRBD1. The V segment lost 4 bases and the J segment 2 bases; nucleotides outside the gene matches: 4. CDR1 is SEHNR, CDR2 FQNEAQ, per germline (reference sequence). This CDR3 is built from 14 residues.

The chain combines TRBV27 with TRBJ2-7, with 8 positions matching TRBD1. The CDR3 totals 13 residues. The junction had 5 bases not matched to a gene; V was cut back by 6 bases and J by 4 bases. The germline V gene has CDR1 MNHEY and CDR2 SMNVEV (reference sequence). This CDR3 is CASRLTGEYEQYF. The CDR3 coding sequence is TGTGCCAGCAGGTTGACAGGGGAGTACGAGCAGTACTTC.

The rearrangement links TRBV9 to TRBJ2-3, with a possible D match to TRBD2 (6 bases). V was shortened by 0 bases and J by 3 bases, with 14 bases between the two germline ends. From germline, CDR1 is SGDLS and CDR2 YYNGEE. The length of the CDR3 is 16 residues. The CDR3 DNA sequence: TGTGCCAGCAGCGTAGAGGCGGGACTTTGGACAGATACGCAGTATTTT. This translates into CASSVEAGLWTDTQYF.

V is TRBV2 and J is TRBJ2-7, with 9 bases fitting TRBD2. CDR1 SNHLY and CDR2 FYNNEI come from the germline V gene. V was pared by 1 base and J by 4 bases, with 5 bases of the junction left unmatched. The CDR3 is 15 amino acids. CDR3 coding DNA: TGTGCCAGCAGTGAAGGTTTTAGCGGGAGTTACGAGCAGTACTTC. Amino acids: CASSEGFSGSYEQYF.

The gene calls are TRBV6-5 and TRBJ2-7, with D maybe TRBD1 (6 bases). The CDR3 sequence is 14 residues long. The V and J ends lost 2 bases and 5 bases respectively, with 13 bases between them. Germline V lookup: CDR1 MNHEY, CDR2 SVGAGI. The CDR3 DNA reads TGTGCCAGCAGTTACGGGCAGGGGTCGGACGAGCAGTACTTC. This codes for CASSYGQGSDEQYF.

The chain couples TRBV15 to TRBJ2-7, with 7 bases identical to TRBD2. Germline loops: CDR1 LNHNV, CDR2 YYDKDF (reference sequence). J gave up 2 bases and V 3 bases, and 7 bases lay outside the gene matches. This CDR3 region has 15 residues. CDR3 sequence: CATSSLLAEPYEQYF. The CDR3 DNA reads as TGTGCCACCAGCAGTCTTCTAGCGGAACCCTACGAGCAGTACTTC.

This clone has more than one count but fewer than ten. J is TRBJ2-1 and V is TRBV4-1, with D possibly being TRBD2 (6 bases). The germline V and J ends were trimmed by 3 bases and 9 bases, with 18 bases remaining between them. Germline V lookup: CDR1 MGHRA, CDR2 YSYEKL. The CDR3 spans 15 residues. Here the CDR3 DNA reads TGCGCCAGCAGCCACGATCGGGGGAGTTACGGTGAGCAGTTCTTC. Protein: CASSHDRGSYGEQFF.

The rearrangement links TRBV27 to TRBJ2-1, with 10 bases fitting TRBD2. The germline CDR1 and CDR2 sequences are MNHEY and SMNVEV (reference sequence). CDR3 size: 12 residues. V gave up 3 bases and J gave up 14 bases; unmatched junction bases: 4. Here the CDR3 reads CASSLGGTSEFF. CDR3 nucleotide sequence: TGTGCCAGCAGTTTGGGTGGGACTAGCGAGTTCTTC.

The chain is built from TRBV29-1 and TRBJ1-1; unclear D gene. There are 13 residues in the CDR3. Trimming stripped 3 bases from V and 3 bases from J, with 11 bases between. The germline V gene encodes CDR1 SQVTM and CDR2 ANQGSEA. CDR3 region: CSVDIGLDTEAFF. The CDR3 DNA reads as TGCAGCGTTGATATAGGACTGGACACTGAAGCTTTCTTT.

This clone showed up just once. Compared with germline, one end of the junction differs, possibly owing to a read error. This rearrangement joins TRBV7-8 to TRBJ1-2, with 9 positions matching TRBD1. The CDR3 contains 16 residues. The V gene's germline CDR1 is SGHVS and CDR2 FQNEAQ. The CDR3 DNA sequence: TGCCCGGGGCCCGGGACAGGGCCGCGCGAAGGCTATGGCTACACCTTC. Amino acids: CPGPGTGPREGYGYTF.

About this clone itself: At the DNA level, this CDR3 is encoded by other sequences in the same sample as well. This chain connects TRBV7-9 to TRBJ1-1; a weak D match, TRBD1 (6 bases). CDR1 and CDR2 from the germline V gene are SEHNR and FQNEAQ (reference sequence). V shed 1 base and J shed 2 bases, with 11 bases lying between them. This CDR3 is built from 15 residues. The CDR3, as DNA: TGTGCCAGCAGCTTAGGCCAGGGGCTAAACACTGAAGCTTTCTTT. This encodes CASSLGQGLNTEAFF. The entire variable domain, with the rest obtained from reference TRBV7-9 and TRBJ1-1, is as follows: DTGVSQNPRHKITKRGQNVTFRCDPISEHNRLYWYRQTLGQGPEFLTYFQNEAQLEKSRLLSDRFSAERPKGSFSTLEIQRTEQGDSAMYLCASSLGQGLNTEAFFGQGTRLTVV.

This clone occurred once. The rearrangement joins TRBV10-2 to TRBJ2-3; TRBD2 matches at 11 bases. The germline gives CDR1 WSHSY, CDR2 SAAADI. The V and J ends lost 2 bases and 3 bases, in that order; junction bases with no gene match: 1. This CDR3 has 15 residues. CDR3 amino acids: CASSETSGRTDTQYF. The DNA for the CDR3 is TGCGCCAGCAGTGAGACTAGCGGGAGAACAGATACGCAGTATTTT.

This chain connects TRBV13 to TRBJ2-7; maybe TRBD2 (6 bases). Germline-derived CDR1 and CDR2 are PRHDT and FYEKMQ (reference sequence). The CDR3 length is 13 residues. V lost 6 bases to trimming and J lost 2 bases, with 11 bases between them. CDR3 loop: CASSSSAAYEQYF. The CDR3 bases are TGTGCCAGCAGTTCTAGCGCAGCCTACGAGCAGTACTTC.

This chain uses TRBV6-5 with TRBJ2-7, with 11 positions matching TRBD2. The germline V gene encodes CDR1 MNHEY and CDR2 SVGAGI. The trim removed 5 bases at V and 2 bases at J, leaving 2 bases unmatched. The length of the CDR3 is 14 residues. CDR3 sequence reads: CASSILAGAYEQYF. CDR3 in DNA: TGTGCCAGCAGTATACTAGCGGGGGCCTACGAGCAGTACTTC.

The genes are TRBV19 and TRBJ2-3; possibly TRBD1 for D (6 bases). This CDR3 spans 17 amino acids. Germline V gives CDR1 LNHDA, CDR2 SQIVND (reference sequence). The V end was cut by 2 bases, the J end by 3 bases, with 18 bases between. The CDR3 coding sequence is TGTGCCAGTAGTATAATCTCACTTGGGGGCTCTACAGATACGCAGTATTTT. Its protein is CASSIISLGGSTDTQYF.

The V and J genes are TRBV13 and TRBJ2-1, with 7 bases that match TRBD2. The CDR3 covers 16 residues. The V segment lost 4 bases and the J segment 2 bases; nucleotides outside the gene matches: 8. Germline loops: CDR1 PRHDT, CDR2 FYEKMQ (reference sequence). The DNA of the CDR3 is TGTGCCAGCAGCTCCCCTGGCGGGAGTCCCTACAATGAGCAGTTCTTC. The encoded protein is CASSSPGGSPYNEQFF.

The V gene is TRBV19, the J gene TRBJ2-4; TRBD2 might be the D (5 bases). Per germline, CDR1 LNHDA and CDR2 SQIVND (reference sequence). This CDR3 spans 14 amino acids. Deletions cut 7 bases from V and 0 bases from J, with 10 bases between. CDR3 protein: CASKGLAAKNIQYF. Written as DNA, the CDR3 is TGTGCCAGTAAAGGACTGGCAGCCAAAAACATTCAGTACTTC.

The CDR3: CSYLLSDYTDTQYF. The CDR3 region has the DNA TGCAGTTACCTTCTGTCGGACTACACAGATACGCAGTATTTT. The chain is built from TRBV29-1 and TRBJ2-3; tentative D call: TRBD2 (6 bases). The CDR3 is 14 amino acids. Germline loops: CDR1 SQVTM, CDR2 ANQGSEA.

This sequence joins TRBV7-9 and TRBJ2-7; TRBD2 matches at 11 bases. CDR1 and CDR2 (germline): SEHNR, FQNEAQ (reference sequence). CDR3 size: 15 residues. The V gene end was trimmed by 5 bases and the J gene end by 3 bases; junction bases not matched to a gene: 6. The chain's CDR3 is CASSSTSGSHYEQYF. CDR3 sequence (DNA): TGTGCCAGCAGCAGCACTAGCGGGAGCCACTACGAGCAGTACTTC.

This sequence joins TRBV15 and TRBJ1-5; 9 bases line up with TRBD1. V trimming: 5 bases; J trimming: 2 bases; junction bases outside the gene matches: 7. This CDR3 is built from 16 residues. From germline, CDR1 is LNHNV and CDR2 YYDKDF (reference sequence). CDR3 DNA sequence: TGTGCCACCAGCGGACAGGGGTTTAGAGGCAATCAGCCCCAGCATTTT. It codes for CATSGQGFRGNQPQHF. Drawing the rest from reference TRBV15 and TRBJ1-5, the complete variable domain is DAMVIQNPRYQVTQFGKPVTLSCSQTLNHNVMYWYQQKSSQAPKLLFHYYDKDFNNEADTPDNFQSRRPNTSFCFLDIRSPGLGDTAMYLCATSGQGFRGNQPQHFGDGTRLSIL.

This chain uses TRBV30 with TRBJ1-2; tentatively, D is TRBD1 (6 bases). CDR1 and CDR2 (germline): GTSNPN, SVGIG (reference sequence). Trimming left V 1 base short and J 9 bases short, with 12 bases between. This CDR3 has 12 amino acids. CDR3 loop: CAWSGGGQSYTF. The CDR3 DNA is TGTGCCTGGAGTGGCGGGGGGCAAAGCTACACCTTC.

The rearrangement uses TRBV4-1 and TRBJ2-6, with D perhaps matching TRBD1 (6 bases). The V and J ends lost 4 bases and 0 bases respectively, with 10 bases between them. Germline CDR1 MGHRA, CDR2 YSYEKL. This CDR3 has 16 residues. Here the CDR3 reads CASSLIQGSGANVLTF. The DNA of the CDR3 is TGCGCCAGCAGCCTGATACAGGGCTCTGGGGCCAACGTCCTGACTTTC.